The 10 T cell receptor beta chains presented below share a single source sample, sequenced in a study of OX40 agonist ivuxolimab in advanced cancers. TCRdb keeps only in-frame clones here, not all; method: immunoSEQ multiplex PCR. The sample lists 31,000 or so clones; just over 90% were seen once. The sample was CD4+ or CD8+ T cells sorted from blood, taken in a trial of the OX40 agonist ivuxolimab. These receptors came from an adult with an advanced solid tumor such as melanoma, head and neck, liver or kidney cancer.

V gene TRBV10-1 combines with J gene TRBJ1-1; unclear D gene. Germline V gene sequence: CDR1 WNHNN, CDR2 SYGVQD (reference sequence). The CDR3 has 8 residues. Trimming shortened V by 6 bases and J by 12 bases, and 5 bases separated the two germline ends. Here the CDR3 reads CASSRSFF. The CDR3 nucleotides read TGCGCCAGCAGCAGATCTTTCTTT.

The chain uses TRBV6-5 and TRBJ1-2; D possibly corresponds to TRBD1 (5 bases). The CDR3 runs to 12 residues. Trimming pared 4 bases from V and 6 bases from J, leaving 9 bases between. The germline V gene encodes CDR1 MNHEY and CDR2 SVGAGI. CDR3 residues: CASSSTGNGYTF. The CDR3 DNA is TGTGCCAGCAGTTCCACAGGAAATGGCTACACCTTC.

The chain employs TRBV2 and TRBJ2-1; a possible D gene is TRBD2 (7 bases). The V gene lost 6 bases and the J gene lost 9 bases, with 15 bases spanning the gap. The CDR3 is 13 residues long. Looked up from germline, CDR1 is SNHLY and CDR2 is FYNNEI. The CDR3: CASRGGRWTEQFF. The CDR3 region has the DNA TGTGCCAGCAGGGGGGGGCGGTGGACTGAGCAGTTCTTC.

J is TRBJ2-7 and V is TRBV11-2; D remains ambiguous. The CDR3 consists of 15 residues. CDR1 and CDR2 from the germline V gene are SGHAT and FQNNGV. Trimming stripped 5 bases from V and 5 bases from J, with 19 bases between. In DNA, the CDR3 is TGTGCCAGCAGCCCCGGGCCGATTGGGGAACACGAGCAGTACTTC. Translation: CASSPGPIGEHEQYF. The complete variable domain, with remaining parts taken from reference TRBV11-2 and TRBJ2-7, reads EAGVAQSPRYKIIEKRQSVAFWCNPISGHATLYWYQQILGQGPKLLIQFQNNGVVDDSQLPKDRFSAERLKGVDSTLKIQPAKLEDSAVYLCASSPGPIGEHEQYFGPGTRLTVT.

The chain uses TRBV27 and TRBJ2-2; D not resolved. The CDR3 consists of 13 residues. The V end was cut by 1 base, the J end by 6 bases, with 6 bases between. Germline lookup yields CDR1 MNHEY and CDR2 SMNVEV (reference sequence). CDR3 protein: CASSLYTPGELFF. As DNA, the CDR3 is TGTGCCAGCAGTTTATATACCCCCGGGGAGCTGTTTTTT.

V and J are TRBV7-9 and TRBJ1-1; no definite D call. Deletions cut 7 bases from V and 1 base from J, with 7 bases between. Germline V gives CDR1 SEHNR, CDR2 FQNEAQ (reference sequence). CDR3 length: 12 residues. CDR3 in amino acids: CASISTNTEAFF. Here the CDR3 DNA reads TGTGCCAGCATCAGTACGAACACTGAAGCTTTCTTT.

CDR3 bases: TGTGCCAGTAGTGCAGGGAATCCCGGGGAGCTGTTTTTT. It codes for CASSAGNPGELFF. The rearrangement joins TRBV19 to TRBJ2-2; D might be TRBD1 (5 bases). CDR1 LNHDA and CDR2 SQIVND come from the germline V gene (reference sequence). V gave up 5 bases and J gave up 6 bases, with 10 bases separating them. The CDR3 has 13 residues.

This clone was found once. The chain joins TRBV19 to TRBJ2-2; D not resolved. CDR3 length: 14 amino acids. Germline V gene lookup returns CDR1 LNHDA and CDR2 SQIVND (reference sequence). V was cut by 4 bases and J by 5 bases, with 11 bases left in between. This CDR3 is CASSRRGVTGELFF. The CDR3 coding sequence is TGTGCCAGTAGTAGGCGAGGAGTTACCGGGGAGCTGTTTTTT.

This chain connects TRBV7-8 to TRBJ2-7; 14 nucleotides line up with TRBD2. J gave up 1 base and V 4 bases, and 6 bases lay outside the gene matches. Per germline, CDR1 SGHVS and CDR2 FQNEAQ. This CDR3 is 17 amino acids long. This CDR3 is CASSSGLAGVPSYEQYF. The CDR3 bases are TGTGCCAGCAGCTCGGGACTAGCGGGAGTTCCTTCCTACGAGCAGTACTTC. Drawing the rest from reference TRBV7-8 and TRBJ2-7, the complete variable domain is GAGVSQSPRYKVAKRGQDVALRCDPISGHVSLFWYQQALGQGPEFLTYFQNEAQLDKSGLPSDRFFAERPEGSVSTLKIQRTQQEDSAVYLCASSSGLAGVPSYEQYFGPGTRLTVT.

The genes are TRBV6-6 and TRBJ1-5; a possible D gene is TRBD1 (6 bases). V lost 4 bases and J lost 0, with 13 bases in between. CDR1 and CDR2 (germline): MNHNY, SVGAGI (reference sequence). There are 16 residues in the CDR3. The CDR3 loop is CASSSKGDLSNQPQHF. The CDR3 DNA is TGTGCCAGCAGTTCCAAGGGGGACCTTAGCAATCAGCCCCAGCATTTT.